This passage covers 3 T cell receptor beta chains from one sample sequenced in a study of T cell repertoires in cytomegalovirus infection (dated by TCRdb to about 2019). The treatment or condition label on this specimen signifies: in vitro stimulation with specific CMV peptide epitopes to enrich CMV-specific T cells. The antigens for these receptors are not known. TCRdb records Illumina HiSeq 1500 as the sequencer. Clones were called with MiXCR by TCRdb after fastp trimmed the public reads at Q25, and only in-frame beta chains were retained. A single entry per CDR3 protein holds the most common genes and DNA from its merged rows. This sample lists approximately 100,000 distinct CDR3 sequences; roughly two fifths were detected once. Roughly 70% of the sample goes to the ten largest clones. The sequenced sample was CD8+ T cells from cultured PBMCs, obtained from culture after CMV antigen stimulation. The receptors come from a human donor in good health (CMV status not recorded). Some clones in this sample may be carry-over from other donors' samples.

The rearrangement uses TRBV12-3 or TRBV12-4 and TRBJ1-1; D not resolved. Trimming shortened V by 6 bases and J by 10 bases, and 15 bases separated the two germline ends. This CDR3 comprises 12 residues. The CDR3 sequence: CASRTPPEGAFF. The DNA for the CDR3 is TGTGCCAGCAGGACCCCCCCGGAGGGAGCTTTCTTT.

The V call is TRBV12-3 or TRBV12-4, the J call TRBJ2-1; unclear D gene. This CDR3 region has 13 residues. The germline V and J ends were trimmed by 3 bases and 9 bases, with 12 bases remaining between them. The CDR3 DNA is TGTGCCAGCAGTTTTTTCGCCCCCAGTGAGCAGTTCTTC. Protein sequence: CASSFFAPSEQFF.

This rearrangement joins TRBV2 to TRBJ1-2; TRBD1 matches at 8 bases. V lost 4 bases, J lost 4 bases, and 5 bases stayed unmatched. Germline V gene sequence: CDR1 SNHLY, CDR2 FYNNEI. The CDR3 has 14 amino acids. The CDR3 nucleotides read TGTGCCAGCAGTGGGCTCGGACAGGGCTATGGCTACACCTTC. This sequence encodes CASSGLGQGYGYTF. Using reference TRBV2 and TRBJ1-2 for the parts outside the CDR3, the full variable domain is EPEVTQTPSHQVTQMGQEVILRCVPISNHLYFYWYRQILGQKVEFLVSFYNNEISEKSEIFDDQFSVERPDGSNFTLKIRSTKLEDSAMYFCASSGLGQGYGYTFGSGTRLTVV.